This T cell receptor (beta chain) was sequenced in a study of shared clonotypes between healthy human individuals. Study-wide background: Researchers assigned three CD4 naive, three CD4 memory, two CD8 naive and one CD8 memory plate to each donor. Study-level points and caveats: Sampling covered nothing but blood. Tissue TCR repertoires likely differ from those found in blood. Lower generation probabilities were found for non-shared clonotypes than for those shared by all four donors.

TCRdb's copy holds only in-frame clones and misses some; the assay was immunoSEQ multiplex PCR. Found here are around 1.9 million clones, over 85% of them singletons; the top ten hold 1.5% to 2%. Selected positively for CCR7 and CD45RO-negative, naive CD8 cells excluded terminally differentiated effector memory CD45RA+ cells. HIV-negative, healthy adults without recent acute infections or vaccinations were the donors. On this clone itself: Its target is not known.

The sample taken for sequencing was naive CD8+ T cells from PBMCs. This receptor was taken from a man aged 18 to 29 in good health. Some clones in this sample may be carry-over from other donors' samples.

This CDR3 is CASSDLVADTQYF. For the CDR3, the DNA is TGTGCCAGCAGCGATTTAGTTGCAGATACGCAGTATTTT. J is TRBJ2-3 and V is TRBV11-2; D uncertain. The CDR3 consists of 13 residues. The V gene lost 5 bases and the J gene lost 4 bases, with 10 bases spanning the gap. Germline CDR1 SGHAT, CDR2 FQNNGV.